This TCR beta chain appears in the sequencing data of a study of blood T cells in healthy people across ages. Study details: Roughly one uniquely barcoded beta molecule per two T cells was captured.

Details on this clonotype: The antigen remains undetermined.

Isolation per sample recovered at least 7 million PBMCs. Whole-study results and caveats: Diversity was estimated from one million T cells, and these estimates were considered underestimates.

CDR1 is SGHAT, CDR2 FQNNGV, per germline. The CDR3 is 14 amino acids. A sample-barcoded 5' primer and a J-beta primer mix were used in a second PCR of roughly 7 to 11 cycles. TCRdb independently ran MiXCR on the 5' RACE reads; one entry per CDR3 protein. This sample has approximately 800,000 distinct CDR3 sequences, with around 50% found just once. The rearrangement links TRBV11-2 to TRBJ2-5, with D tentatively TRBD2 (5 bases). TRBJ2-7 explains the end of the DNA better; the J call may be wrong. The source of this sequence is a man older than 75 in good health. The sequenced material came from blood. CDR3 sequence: CASSLAGLGHEQYF. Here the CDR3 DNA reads TGTGCCAGCAGCTTAGCGGGGTTGGGCCACGAGCAGTACTTC.